This is a list of T cell receptor beta chains from one sample in a study of CD8 T cells in Susac syndrome. TCRdb reanalysed the immunoSEQ multiplex PCR reads using MiXCR and keeps one entry per CDR3 protein. There are just over 300,000 distinct CDR3 sequences in the sample; just over 90% occur only once, and 0.065% lies in the top ten. Sequences were obtained from CD4+ T cells from PBMCs. The receptor source for this set is a human donor with multiple sclerosis. Both conserved end residues are part of each CDR3. Each record gives: CDR3 protein, CDR3 DNA, V gene, J gene, D gene. D genes are given only for firm matches.

cdr3_aa: CAWTTPGVSFYNEQFF
cdr3_nt: TGTGCCTGGACAACCCCGGGAGTGAGTTTCTACAATGAGCAGTTCTTC
v_call: TRBV30
j_call: TRBJ2-1
d_call: -

cdr3_aa: CASSFKTGTSGYNEQFF
cdr3_nt: TGTGCCAGCAGTTTCAAAACCGGGACTAGTGGTTACAATGAGCAGTTCTTC
v_call: TRBV27
j_call: TRBJ2-1
d_call: TRBD2

cdr3_aa: CSASFQGANYGYTF
cdr3_nt: TGCAGTGCTAGTTTTCAGGGGGCTAACTATGGCTACACCTTC
v_call: TRBV20-1
j_call: TRBJ1-2
d_call: TRBD1

cdr3_aa: CSVGSLMEGQYF
cdr3_nt: TGCAGCGTTGGGAGTTTGATGGAGGGGCAGTACTTC
v_call: TRBV29-1
j_call: TRBJ2-7
d_call: -

cdr3_aa: CASSAVQNTGELFF
cdr3_nt: TGTGCCAGTAGTGCCGTCCAGAACACCGGGGAGCTGTTTTTT
v_call: TRBV19
j_call: TRBJ2-2
d_call: -

cdr3_aa: CSASTGGGEKLFF
cdr3_nt: TGCAGTGCCTCGACAGGGGGCGGTGAAAAACTGTTTTTT
v_call: TRBV20-1
j_call: TRBJ1-4
d_call: TRBD1

cdr3_aa: CASSTWGTGELFF
cdr3_nt: TGTGCCAGCAGCACATGGGGCACCGGGGAGCTGTTTTTT
v_call: TRBV21-1
j_call: TRBJ2-2
d_call: -

cdr3_aa: CASTAGEAFF
cdr3_nt: TGTGCCAGCACGGCGGGTGAAGCTTTCTTT
v_call: TRBV28
j_call: TRBJ1-1
d_call: -

cdr3_aa: CASSLVGGPTVQETQYF
cdr3_nt: TGTGCCAGCAGCTTAGTTGGGGGGCCGACAGTCCAAGAGACCCAGTACTTC
v_call: TRBV7-2
j_call: TRBJ2-5
d_call: -

cdr3_aa: CASTAVEAGLEQYF
cdr3_nt: TGTGCCAGCACCGCTGTAGAGGCAGGATTAGAGCAGTACTTC
v_call: TRBV5-8
j_call: TRBJ2-7
d_call: -

cdr3_aa: CASSLDRESSTDTQYF
cdr3_nt: TGTGCCAGCAGCTTAGATCGAGAAAGCAGCACAGATACGCAGTATTTT
v_call: TRBV11-3
j_call: TRBJ2-3
d_call: -

cdr3_aa: CSVMTGRGIRNQPQHF
cdr3_nt: TGCAGTGTAATGACAGGGCGGGGAATAAGAAATCAGCCCCAGCATTTT
v_call: TRBV20-1
j_call: TRBJ1-5
d_call: TRBD1

cdr3_aa: CASSRAAYNSPLHF
cdr3_nt: TGTGCCAGCAGCAGGGCGGCCTATAATTCACCCCTCCACTTT
v_call: TRBV7-2
j_call: TRBJ1-6
d_call: -

cdr3_aa: CSAIRGTVLGGELFF
cdr3_nt: TGCAGTGCCATCAGGGGAACTGTTCTGGGCGGGGAGCTGTTTTTT
v_call: TRBV20-1
j_call: TRBJ2-2
d_call: -

cdr3_aa: CASSLVSSGRVDTQYF
cdr3_nt: TGCGCCAGCAGCTTGGTGTCTAGCGGGAGGGTAGATACGCAGTATTTT
v_call: TRBV5-1
j_call: TRBJ2-3
d_call: TRBD2

cdr3_aa: CAWSEGTFNLRFF
cdr3_nt: TGTGCCTGGAGTGAGGGGACCTTCAACCTTCGGTTCTTC
v_call: TRBV30
j_call: TRBJ2-1
d_call: -

cdr3_aa: CASRASGRVEQFF
cdr3_nt: TGTGCCAGCAGGGCTAGCGGGAGGGTTGAGCAGTTCTTC
v_call: TRBV7-2
j_call: TRBJ2-1
d_call: TRBD2

cdr3_aa: CASSLGGGQGLNEQFF
cdr3_nt: TGTGCCAGCAGCTTAGGCGGGGGACAGGGGTTAAATGAGCAGTTCTTC
v_call: TRBV7-2
j_call: TRBJ2-1
d_call: TRBD1

cdr3_aa: CSATFGSALNTEAFF
cdr3_nt: TGCAGTGCTACCTTCGGGAGCGCGCTGAACACTGAAGCTTTCTTT
v_call: TRBV20-1
j_call: TRBJ1-1
d_call: -

cdr3_aa: CASSLNTQGEQFF
cdr3_nt: TGTGCCAGCAGCCTCAACACACAGGGTGAGCAGTTCTTC
v_call: TRBV14
j_call: TRBJ2-1
d_call: -

cdr3_aa: CASSQTASGYEQYF
cdr3_nt: TGCGCCAGCAGCCAAACAGCCTCAGGCTACGAGCAGTACTTC
v_call: TRBV5-1
j_call: TRBJ2-7
d_call: -

cdr3_aa: CASRSGTGVTGELFF
cdr3_nt: TGTGCCAGTAGGTCCGGGACAGGGGTCACCGGGGAGCTGTTTTTT
v_call: TRBV19
j_call: TRBJ2-2
d_call: TRBD1

cdr3_aa: CASSRAGGEKLFF
cdr3_nt: TGCGCCAGCAGCCGAGCCGGGGGGGAAAAACTGTTTTTT
v_call: TRBV4-1
j_call: TRBJ1-4
d_call: -

cdr3_aa: CASSLIGGSSYEQYF
cdr3_nt: TGTGCCAGCAGTTTAATAGGAGGGAGCTCCTACGAGCAGTACTTC
v_call: TRBV27
j_call: TRBJ2-7
d_call: -

cdr3_aa: CASSHLPGRSNQPQHF
cdr3_nt: TGTGCCAGCAGTCACCTGCCGGGACGGTCCAATCAGCCCCAGCATTTT
v_call: TRBV28
j_call: TRBJ1-5
d_call: -

cdr3_aa: CAWIGQVAVTPFF
cdr3_nt: TGTGCCTGGATCGGACAGGTCGCTGTTACCCCGTTCTTC
v_call: TRBV30
j_call: TRBJ2-1
d_call: TRBD1

cdr3_aa: CASSSRDSYTEAFF
cdr3_nt: TGCGCCAGCAGCTCCCGGGACAGCTACACTGAAGCTTTCTTT
v_call: TRBV5-1
j_call: TRBJ1-1
d_call: TRBD1

cdr3_aa: CATSQQGYEQFF
cdr3_nt: TGTGCCACCAGTCAACAGGGTTATGAGCAGTTCTTC
v_call: TRBV24-1
j_call: TRBJ2-1
d_call: -

cdr3_aa: CASSQDRGPTGELFF
cdr3_nt: TGTGCTAGCAGCCAGGACAGGGGTCCCACCGGGGAGCTGTTTTTT
v_call: TRBV7-7
j_call: TRBJ2-2
d_call: TRBD1

cdr3_aa: CASSPKAGGGNEQFF
cdr3_nt: TGTGCCAGCTCACCAAAGGCCGGGGGGGGGAATGAGCAGTTCTTC
v_call: TRBV18
j_call: TRBJ2-1
d_call: TRBD2

cdr3_aa: CASSPGTGSGNTIYF
cdr3_nt: TGTGCCAGCTCACCCGGGACAGGGTCTGGAAACACCATATATTTT
v_call: TRBV18
j_call: TRBJ1-3
d_call: TRBD1

cdr3_aa: CSARLPGSYNEQFF
cdr3_nt: TGCAGTGCTAGGCTGCCGGGCTCCTACAATGAGCAGTTCTTC
v_call: TRBV20-1
j_call: TRBJ2-1
d_call: -

cdr3_aa: CASSWDRVTYNEQFF
cdr3_nt: TGTGCCAGCAGCTGGGACAGGGTAACCTACAATGAGCAGTTCTTC
v_call: TRBV7-3
j_call: TRBJ2-1
d_call: TRBD1

cdr3_aa: CSVGKGNTEAFF
cdr3_nt: TGCAGCGTTGGAAAGGGGAACACTGAAGCTTTCTTT
v_call: TRBV29-1
j_call: TRBJ1-1
d_call: -

cdr3_aa: CSARSGTGIGNQPQHF
cdr3_nt: TGCAGTGCTAGATCCGGGACAGGGATCGGCAATCAGCCCCAGCATTTT
v_call: TRBV20-1
j_call: TRBJ1-5
d_call: TRBD1

cdr3_aa: CATSRDYGGAREKLFF
cdr3_nt: TGTGCCACCAGCAGAGACTACGGCGGGGCAAGGGAAAAACTGTTTTTT
v_call: TRBV15
j_call: TRBJ1-4
d_call: -

cdr3_aa: CASGLPTGSKYGYTF
cdr3_nt: TGTGCTAGTGGTCTACCGACAGGGTCAAAATATGGCTACACCTTC
v_call: TRBV12-5
j_call: TRBJ1-2
d_call: TRBD1

cdr3_aa: CSVEGRLADTYNEQFF
cdr3_nt: TGCAGCGTTGAAGGTCGACTAGCGGATACCTACAATGAGCAGTTCTTC
v_call: TRBV29-1
j_call: TRBJ2-1
d_call: TRBD2

cdr3_aa: CSVDPSVGGEAFF
cdr3_nt: TGCAGCGTTGATCCTTCGGTGGGGGGTGAAGCTTTCTTT
v_call: TRBV29-1
j_call: TRBJ1-1
d_call: -

cdr3_aa: CASSLNSPTSLAKNIQYF
cdr3_nt: TGTGCCAGCAGCTTAAACTCACCGACTTCCTTAGCCAAAAACATTCAGTACTTC
v_call: TRBV11-1
j_call: TRBJ2-4
d_call: -

cdr3_aa: CASSCTNGTSPDTQYF
cdr3_nt: TGTGCCAGCAGTTGTACAAACGGGACAAGTCCAGATACGCAGTATTTT
v_call: TRBV6-7
j_call: TRBJ2-3
d_call: -

cdr3_aa: CAWSVGGSSYEQYF
cdr3_nt: TGTGCCTGGAGTGTAGGCGGTAGCTCCTACGAGCAGTACTTC
v_call: TRBV30
j_call: TRBJ2-7
d_call: -